Listed below are T cell receptor beta chains from one sample, sequenced in a study of T cell responses to AZD1222 COVID-19 vaccine. The method was immunoSEQ multiplex PCR; TCRdb's version includes in-frame clones alone and lacks a portion of them. The table shows roughly 100,000 clones, with over 75% occurring only once. Sequencing was performed on peripheral blood, taken on day 0 of AZD1222 vaccination. The source of these receptors is an adult in good health. Both conserved end residues are part of each CDR3. Fields, in order: CDR3 DNA, CDR3 protein, J gene, clone size, D gene, V gene. D genes are given only for firm matches. The size of a clone is reported for some rows only, either as once, few or many, or as a class for expanded clones.

TGTGCCAGTAGAGACAGGTCTTACACCGGGGAGCTGTTTTTT | CASRDRSYTGELFF | TRBJ2-2 | NA | NA | TRBV2
TGTGCCAGCAGTTACTCCAACCGACAGGGTGTAGTCTATGGCTACACCTTC | CASSYSNRQGVVYGYTF | TRBJ1-2 | NA | TRBD1 | TRBV6-2/TRBV6-3
TGTGCCAGCAGTTACCCGGGGCGCGGGACCGGGGAGCTGTTTTTT | CASSYPGRGTGELFF | TRBJ2-2 | NA | NA | TRBV6-5
TGTGCCAGTAGTTCCGGGTTGCCCCAGCATTTT | CASSSGLPQHF | TRBJ1-5 | NA | NA | TRBV19
TGTGCCAGCAGCGTAGGGGCAGGATCCTCCTACGAGCAGTACTTC | CASSVGAGSSYEQYF | TRBJ2-7 | NA | NA | TRBV9
TGTGCCAGCAGCGACATCGGCAGCCCGAGGAACATTCAGTACTTC | CASSDIGSPRNIQYF | TRBJ2-4 | NA | NA | TRBV13
TGTGCCAGCAGCTTACGGGACTTCAACACCGGGGAGCTGTTTTTT | CASSLRDFNTGELFF | TRBJ2-2 | NA | NA | TRBV7-2
TGTGCCAGCAGTGCTAGACAGGGCTTCGAAGCTTTCTTT | CASSARQGFEAFF | TRBJ1-1 | NA | TRBD1 | TRBV27
TGTGCCAGCAGTCGGGACAGGGACTATTTGGATACGCAGTATTTT | CASSRDRDYLDTQYF | TRBJ2-3 | NA | TRBD1 | TRBV27
TGTGCCAGCGGAGCAACTGGAAACACCATATATTTT | CASGATGNTIYF | TRBJ1-3 | NA | NA | TRBV11-1
TGCGCCAGCCCCGTGATGTGGAGGAGAAACATTCAGTACTTC | CASPVMWRRNIQYF | TRBJ2-4 | NA | NA | TRBV23-1
TGTGCCAGCAGCTTAAACCAGGGCGGCCACGAGCAGTACTTC | CASSLNQGGHEQYF | TRBJ2-7 | NA | NA | TRBV7-2
TGTGCCAGCAGCTTCAACAGGGCGTCCGGGGAGCTGTTTTTT | CASSFNRASGELFF | TRBJ2-2 | once | NA | TRBV7-9
TGTGCCAGCAGCACCCAACAGGGGAGGGCTGAAGCTTTCTTT | CASSTQQGRAEAFF | TRBJ1-1 | NA | TRBD1 | TRBV9
TGTGCCAGCAGTACCGGGGCAATGAACACTGAAGCTTTCTTT | CASSTGAMNTEAFF | TRBJ1-1 | NA | NA | TRBV6-5
TGTGCCAGCAGCTTTAGGTGGGGCAATGAAAAACTGTTTTTT | CASSFRWGNEKLFF | TRBJ1-4 | NA | NA | TRBV7-2
TGCGCCAGCACCAACCCACTCAACAACGGCGGGGAGCTGTTTTTT | CASTNPLNNGGELFF | TRBJ2-2 | NA | NA | TRBV5-1
TGTGCCAGTAGTATAGGAGTTTTGGGGACAGGGAACACTGAAGCTTTCTTT | CASSIGVLGTGNTEAFF | TRBJ1-1 | NA | TRBD1 | TRBV19
TGTGCCAGCAGCCAAGAGACAGGGATGCTATCAGAGACCCAGTACTTC | CASSQETGMLSETQYF | TRBJ2-5 | NA | TRBD1 | TRBV3-1/TRBV3-2
TGTGCCAGTATCCCCTCGGTGGGGGTTGGATATGGCTACACCTTC | CASIPSVGVGYGYTF | TRBJ1-2 | NA | NA | TRBV19
TGTGCCAGCACCAGGGCTGACACCATATATTTT | CASTRADTIYF | TRBJ1-3 | NA | NA | TRBV28
TGTGCCAGCAGCCAAACCTTCGGGGGTAATGGCTACACCTTC | CASSQTFGGNGYTF | TRBJ1-2 | NA | NA | TRBV3-1/TRBV3-2
TGTGCCAGTAGTAGGGCCGGGGGTGAGTGGAATGAGCAGTTCTTC | CASSRAGGEWNEQFF | TRBJ2-1 | NA | NA | TRBV19
TGTGCCAGCACCTATAGCAGGAACACTGAAGCTTTCTTT | CASTYSRNTEAFF | TRBJ1-1 | NA | NA | TRBV6-6
TGCAGCGTTACAGGGCTTGATGGCTACACCTTC | CSVTGLDGYTF | TRBJ1-2 | NA | NA | TRBV29-1
TGCAGTGAACCCTCTGACTATGGCTACACCTTC | CSEPSDYGYTF | TRBJ1-2 | NA | NA | TRBV20-1
TGTGCCAGCAGTTTACCAGGGAACTATGGCTACACCTTC | CASSLPGNYGYTF | TRBJ1-2 | NA | NA | TRBV28
TGTGCCAGTAGTACCCTTTTCGAAGGGGACGATGGCTACACCTTC | CASSTLFEGDDGYTF | TRBJ1-2 | NA | NA | TRBV19
TGTGCCAGCAGGTCCAGACTAGCGCTTCTCTACAATGAGCAGTTCTTC | CASRSRLALLYNEQFF | TRBJ2-1 | NA | TRBD2 | TRBV13
TGTGCCAACGTGCCCCGAAACATTCAGTACTTC | CANVPRNIQYF | TRBJ2-4 | NA | NA | TRBV21-1
TGCAGCGTTGAGGTAGCGGACAATGAGCAGTTCTTC | CSVEVADNEQFF | TRBJ2-1 | NA | NA | TRBV29-1
TGTGCCAGCAGCTACCCCCGTAGCGGGAGCTTCGAGCAGTACTTC | CASSYPRSGSFEQYF | TRBJ2-7 | NA | TRBD2 | TRBV7-2
TGTGCCATCAGGGGGACCTCCTACGAGCAGTACTTC | CAIRGTSYEQYF | TRBJ2-7 | NA | NA | TRBV10-3
TGTGCCAGCAGCATCTCCGGGACAATTAACACTGAAGCTTTCTTT | CASSISGTINTEAFF | TRBJ1-1 | NA | NA | TRBV11-2
TGTGCCAGCGTAACACCGGATTCTGGGGCCAACGTCCTGACTTTC | CASVTPDSGANVLTF | TRBJ2-6 | NA | NA | TRBV2
TGTGCCAGCAGCGAGGGGGGTAGAAACACTGAAGCTTTCTTT | CASSEGGRNTEAFF | TRBJ1-1 | NA | NA | TRBV9